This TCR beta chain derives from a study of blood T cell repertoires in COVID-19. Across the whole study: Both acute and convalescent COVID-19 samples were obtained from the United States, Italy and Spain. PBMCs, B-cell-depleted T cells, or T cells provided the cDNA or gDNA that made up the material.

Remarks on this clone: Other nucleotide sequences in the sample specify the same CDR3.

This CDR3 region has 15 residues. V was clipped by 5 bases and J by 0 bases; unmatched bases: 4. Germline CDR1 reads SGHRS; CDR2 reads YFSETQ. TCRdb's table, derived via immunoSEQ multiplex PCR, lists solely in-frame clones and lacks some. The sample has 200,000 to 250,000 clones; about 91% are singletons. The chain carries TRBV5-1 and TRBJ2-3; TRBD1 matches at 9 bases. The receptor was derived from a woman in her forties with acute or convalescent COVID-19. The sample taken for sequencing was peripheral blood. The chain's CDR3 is CASSQGQGSTDTQYF. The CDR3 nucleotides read TGCGCCAGCAGTCAGGGACAGGGAAGCACAGATACGCAGTATTTT.